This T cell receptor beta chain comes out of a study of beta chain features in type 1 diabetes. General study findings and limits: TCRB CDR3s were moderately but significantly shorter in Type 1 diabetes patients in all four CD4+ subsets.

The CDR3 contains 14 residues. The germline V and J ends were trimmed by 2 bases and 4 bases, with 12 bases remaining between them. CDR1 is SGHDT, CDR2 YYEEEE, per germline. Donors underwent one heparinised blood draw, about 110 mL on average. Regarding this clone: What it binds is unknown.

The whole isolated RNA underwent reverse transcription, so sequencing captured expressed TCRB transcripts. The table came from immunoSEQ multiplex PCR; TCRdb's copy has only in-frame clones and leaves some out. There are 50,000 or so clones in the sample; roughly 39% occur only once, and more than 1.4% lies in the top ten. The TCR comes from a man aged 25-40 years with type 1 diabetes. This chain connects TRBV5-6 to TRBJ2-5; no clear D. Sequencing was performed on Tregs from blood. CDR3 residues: CASSFLTYRETQYF. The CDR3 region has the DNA TGTGCCAGCAGCTTTTTGACATACCGAGAGACCCAGTACTTC.